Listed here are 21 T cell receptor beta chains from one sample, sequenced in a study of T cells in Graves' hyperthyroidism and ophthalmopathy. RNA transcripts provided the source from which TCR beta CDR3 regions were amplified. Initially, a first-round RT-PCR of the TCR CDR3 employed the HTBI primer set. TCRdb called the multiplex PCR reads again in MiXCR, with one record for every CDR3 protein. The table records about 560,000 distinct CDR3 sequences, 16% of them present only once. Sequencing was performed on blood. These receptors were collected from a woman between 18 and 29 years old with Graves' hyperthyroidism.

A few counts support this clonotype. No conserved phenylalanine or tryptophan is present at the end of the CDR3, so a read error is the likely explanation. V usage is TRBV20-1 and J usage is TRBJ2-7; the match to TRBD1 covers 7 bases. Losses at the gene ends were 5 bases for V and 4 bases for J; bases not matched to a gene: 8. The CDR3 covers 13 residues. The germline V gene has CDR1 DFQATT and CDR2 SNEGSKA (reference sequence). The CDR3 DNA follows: TGCAGTGCTTTCGGGACAGCTGATTACGAGCAGTACCTC. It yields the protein CSAFGTADYEQYL.

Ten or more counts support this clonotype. This chain's CDR3 is CASSLEFGGGAFGDTQYF. CDR3 DNA: TGTGCCAGCAGCTTAGAGTTCGGCGGGGGGGCATTCGGAGATACGCAGTATTTT. The rearrangement links TRBV13 to TRBJ2-3, with TRBD2 identical over 9 bases. Germline V CDR1 and CDR2: PRHDT, FYEKMQ (reference sequence). The CDR3 contains 18 residues. The J segment lost 5 bases and the V segment lost 1 base, leaving 13 bases of the junction unmatched.

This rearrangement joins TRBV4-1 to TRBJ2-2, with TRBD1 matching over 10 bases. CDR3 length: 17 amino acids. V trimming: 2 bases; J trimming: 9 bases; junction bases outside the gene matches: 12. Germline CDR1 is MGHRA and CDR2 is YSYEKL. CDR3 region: CASSQQPGQGFLRELFF. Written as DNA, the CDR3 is TGCGCCAGCAGCCAACAACCGGGACAGGGGTTTCTCAGGGAGCTGTTTTTT.

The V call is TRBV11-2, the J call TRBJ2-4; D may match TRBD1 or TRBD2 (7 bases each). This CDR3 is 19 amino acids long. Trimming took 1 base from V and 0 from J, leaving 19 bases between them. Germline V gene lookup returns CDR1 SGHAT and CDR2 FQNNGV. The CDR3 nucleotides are TGTGCCAGCAGCTTAGTCTGGGGGGGACAGACCTTAGCCAAAAACATTCAGTACTTC. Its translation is CASSLVWGGQTLAKNIQYF. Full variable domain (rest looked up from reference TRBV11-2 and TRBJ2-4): EAGVAQSPRYKIIEKRQSVAFWCNPISGHATLYWYQQILGQGPKLLIQFQNNGVVDDSQLPKDRFSAERLKGVDSTLKIQPAKLEDSAVYLCASSLVWGGQTLAKNIQYFGAGTRLSVL.

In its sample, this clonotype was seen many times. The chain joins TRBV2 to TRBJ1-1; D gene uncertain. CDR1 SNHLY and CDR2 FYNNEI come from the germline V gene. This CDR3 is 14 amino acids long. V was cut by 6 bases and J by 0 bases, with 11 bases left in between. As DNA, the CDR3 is TGTGCCAGCAGCGCCACGGGGATGAACACTGAAGCTTTCTTT. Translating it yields CASSATGMNTEAFF.

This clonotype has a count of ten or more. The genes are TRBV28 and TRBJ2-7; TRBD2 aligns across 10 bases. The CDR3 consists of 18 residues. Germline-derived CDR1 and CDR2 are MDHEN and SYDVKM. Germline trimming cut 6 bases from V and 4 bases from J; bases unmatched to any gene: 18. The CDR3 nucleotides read TGTGCCAGCAGCCAAGCCGCTAGCGGGAGATCTGTGTGGTACGAGCAGTACTTC. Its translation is CASSQAASGRSVWYEQYF.

This CDR3 is CASSQALSVEQFF. For the CDR3, the DNA is TGTGCCAGCAGCCAAGCACTATCGGTTGAGCAGTTCTTC. The chain employs TRBV14 and TRBJ2-1, with D uncertain. Germline assignment: CDR1 SGHDN and CDR2 FVKESK. There are 13 residues in the CDR3. Trimming took off 1 base at V and 9 bases at J, with 10 bases between the two ends.

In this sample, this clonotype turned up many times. For the CDR3, the DNA is TGTGCCATCAGTGAAGGGGGAGACGAGCAGTACTTC. This encodes CAISEGGDEQYF. The chain has TRBV10-3 and TRBJ2-7; tentative D call: TRBD1 (6 bases). The CDR3 runs to 12 residues. Trimming removed 3 bases from V and 5 bases from J, with 8 bases in between. The germline V gene has CDR1 ENHRY and CDR2 SYGVKD.

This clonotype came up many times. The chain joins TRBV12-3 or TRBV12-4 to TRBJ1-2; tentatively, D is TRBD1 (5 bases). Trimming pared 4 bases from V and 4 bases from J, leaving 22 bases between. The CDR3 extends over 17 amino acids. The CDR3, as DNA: TGTGCCAGCAGTTCACCGAAACCCACTGACAGTGCCTATGGCTACACCTTC. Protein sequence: CASSSPKPTDSAYGYTF.

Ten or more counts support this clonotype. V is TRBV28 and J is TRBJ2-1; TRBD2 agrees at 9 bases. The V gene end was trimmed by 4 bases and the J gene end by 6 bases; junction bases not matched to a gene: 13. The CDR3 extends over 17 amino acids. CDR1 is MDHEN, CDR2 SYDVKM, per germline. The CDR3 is CASSSPGSGRTTNEQFF. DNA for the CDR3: TGTGCCAGCAGTTCCCCGGGTAGCGGGAGAACCACCAATGAGCAGTTCTTC.

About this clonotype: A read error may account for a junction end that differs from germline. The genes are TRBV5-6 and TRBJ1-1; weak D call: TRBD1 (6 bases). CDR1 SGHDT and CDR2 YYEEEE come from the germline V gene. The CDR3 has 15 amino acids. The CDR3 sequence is CAGSLSLRGNAEAFF. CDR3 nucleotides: TGTGCCGGCAGCTTATCCCTCAGGGGTAACGCTGAAGCTTTCTTT.

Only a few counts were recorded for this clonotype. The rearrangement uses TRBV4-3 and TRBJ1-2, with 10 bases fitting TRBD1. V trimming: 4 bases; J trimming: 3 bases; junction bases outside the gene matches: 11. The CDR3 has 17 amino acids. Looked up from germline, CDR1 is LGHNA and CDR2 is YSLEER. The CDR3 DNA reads TGCGCCAGCAGCCCCAATTCCAGGGGACAGGGGCACTATGGCTACACCTTC. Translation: CASSPNSRGQGHYGYTF.

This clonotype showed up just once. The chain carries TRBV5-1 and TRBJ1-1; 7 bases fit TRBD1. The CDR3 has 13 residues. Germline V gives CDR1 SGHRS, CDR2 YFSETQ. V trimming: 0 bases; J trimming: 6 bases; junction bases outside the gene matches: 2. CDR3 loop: CASSLEQGAEAFF. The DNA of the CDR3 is TGCGCCAGCAGCTTGGAGCAGGGGGCTGAAGCTTTCTTT.

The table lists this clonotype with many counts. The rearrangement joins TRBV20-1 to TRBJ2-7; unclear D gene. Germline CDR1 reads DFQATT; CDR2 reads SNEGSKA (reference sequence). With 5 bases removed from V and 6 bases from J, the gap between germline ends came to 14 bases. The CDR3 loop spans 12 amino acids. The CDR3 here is CSAEARLPEQYF. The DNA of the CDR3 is TGCAGTGCTGAGGCCAGACTCCCCGAGCAGTACTTC.

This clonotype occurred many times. The CDR3 loop reads CASTSGRFTYNEQFF. CDR3 nucleotide sequence: TGTGCCAGCACTAGCGGGAGATTCACCTACAATGAGCAGTTCTTC. This chain connects TRBV2 to TRBJ2-1; 10 positions match TRBD2. V gave up 7 bases and J gave up 2 bases; unmatched junction bases: 5. Germline loops: CDR1 SNHLY, CDR2 FYNNEI. The CDR3 contains 15 residues.

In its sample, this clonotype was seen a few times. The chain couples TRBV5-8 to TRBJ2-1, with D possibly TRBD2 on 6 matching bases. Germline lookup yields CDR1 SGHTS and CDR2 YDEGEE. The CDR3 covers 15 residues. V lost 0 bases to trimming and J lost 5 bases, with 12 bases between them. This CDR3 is CASSLGGDLHNEQFF. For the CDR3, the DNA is TGTGCCAGCAGCTTGGGGGGGGATTTACACAATGAGCAGTTCTTC.

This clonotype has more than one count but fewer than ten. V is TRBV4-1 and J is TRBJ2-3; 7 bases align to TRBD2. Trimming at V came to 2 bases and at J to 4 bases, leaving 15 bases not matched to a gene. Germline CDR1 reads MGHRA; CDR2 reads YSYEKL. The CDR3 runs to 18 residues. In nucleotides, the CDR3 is TGCGCCAGCAGCCAAAAAAGCTTCCGGGAGGCTAGGTCAGATACGCAGTATTTT. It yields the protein CASSQKSFREARSDTQYF.

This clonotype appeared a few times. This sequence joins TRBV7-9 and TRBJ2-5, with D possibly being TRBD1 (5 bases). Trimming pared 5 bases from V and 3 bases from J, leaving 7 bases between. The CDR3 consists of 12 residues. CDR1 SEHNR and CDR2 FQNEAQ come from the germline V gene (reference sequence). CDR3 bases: TGTGCCAGCAGCCGACAGAAAGAGACCCAGTACTTC. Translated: CASSRQKETQYF. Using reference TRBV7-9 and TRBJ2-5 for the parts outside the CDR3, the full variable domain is DTGVSQNPRHKITKRGQNVTFRCDPISEHNRLYWYRQTLGQGPEFLTYFQNEAQLEKSRLLSDRFSAERPKGSFSTLEIQRTEQGDSAMYLCASSRQKETQYFGPGTRLLVL.

The CDR3 loop reads CASSPDRGIYEQYF. CDR3 DNA: TGCGCCAGCTCCCCGGACAGGGGGATCTACGAGCAGTACTTC. The chain has TRBV5-1 and TRBJ2-7, with 10 bases identical to TRBD1. Trimming at V came to 7 bases and at J to 3 bases, leaving 7 bases not matched to a gene. In germline, CDR1 is SGHRS, CDR2 YFSETQ. CDR3 size: 14 residues. Using reference TRBV5-1 and TRBJ2-7 for the parts outside the CDR3, the full variable domain is KAGVTQTPRYLIKTRGQQVTLSCSPISGHRSVSWYQQTPGQGLQFLFEYFSETQRNKGNFPGRFSGRQFSNSRSEMNVSTLELGDSALYLCASSPDRGIYEQYFGPGTRLTVT.

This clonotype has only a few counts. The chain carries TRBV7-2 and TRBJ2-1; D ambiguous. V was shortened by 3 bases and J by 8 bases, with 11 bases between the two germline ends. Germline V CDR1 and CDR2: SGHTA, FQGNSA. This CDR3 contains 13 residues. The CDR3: CASSFRVIDEQFF. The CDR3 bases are TGTGCCAGCAGCTTTAGGGTTATCGATGAGCAGTTCTTC.

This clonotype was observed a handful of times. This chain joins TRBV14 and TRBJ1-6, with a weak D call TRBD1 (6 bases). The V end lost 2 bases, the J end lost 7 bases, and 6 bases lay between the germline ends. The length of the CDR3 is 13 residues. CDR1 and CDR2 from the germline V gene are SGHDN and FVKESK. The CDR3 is CASSQTGNSPLHF. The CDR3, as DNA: TGTGCCAGCAGCCAAACAGGGAATTCACCCCTCCACTTT.